This T cell receptor beta chain appears in the sequencing data of a study of PD-L1 blockade in urothelial cancer. Study overall: Researchers found blood samples held a median of approximately 150,000 T cells.

The CDR3 has 15 amino acids. J gave up 7 bases and V 2 bases, and 9 bases lay outside the gene matches. CDR1 is MDHEN and CDR2 is SYDVKM in the germline V gene. Clones were sequenced by immunoSEQ multiplex PCR, and TCRdb holds only the in-frame ones, with some missing. The sample consists of 35,000 to 45,000 clones, approximately 88% of them appearing once. This sample's time point: peripheral blood 6 weeks after treatment start. V is TRBV28 and J is TRBJ2-3, with 7 positions matching TRBD1. The source material was PBMCs, sampled around atezolizumab (anti-PD-L1) treatment. The origin of this receptor is a man aged 40-55 years with urothelial cancer. The CDR3 DNA follows: TGTGCCAGCAGTTTAACTGACAGGGCGCTAAATACGCAGTATTTT. Its translation is CASSLTDRALNTQYF. Complete variable domain (other parts from reference TRBV28 and TRBJ2-3): DVKVTQSSRYLVKRTGEKVFLECVQDMDHENMFWYRQDPGLGLRLIYFSYDVKMKEKGDIPEGYSVSREKKERFSLILESASTNQTSMYLCASSLTDRALNTQYFGPGTRLTVL.